The 3 T cell receptor beta chains below were found in one sample sequenced in a study of cytomegalovirus exposure and HLA in healthy donors. The PCR ran on 60 Vbeta and 13 Jbeta primers. The table came from immunoSEQ multiplex PCR; TCRdb's copy has only in-frame clones and leaves some out. This table holds under 200,000 clones, nearly 80% found once. The specimen sequenced was PBMCs. The receptors come from a man aged 50-59 years in good health and CMV-seropositive.

This clone has a handful of counts. V usage is TRBV29-1 and J usage is TRBJ1-3; D perhaps matches TRBD1 (6 bases). V was pared by 6 bases and J by 1 base, with 10 bases between. CDR1 is SQVTM and CDR2 is ANQGSEA in the germline V gene. The CDR3 covers 13 residues. The chain's CDR3 is CSVTGWSGNTIYF. CDR3 DNA: TGCAGCGTAACAGGGTGGTCTGGAAACACCATATATTTT. The whole variable domain, remainder taken from reference TRBV29-1 and TRBJ1-3, is SAVISQKPSRDICQRGTSLTIQCQVDSQVTMMFWYRQQPGQSLTLIATANQGSEATYESGFVIDKFPISRPNLTFSTLTVSNMSPEDSSIYLCSVTGWSGNTIYFGEGSWLTVV.

The rearrangement joins TRBV27 to TRBJ1-5; the D is unclear. Germline V gene lookup returns CDR1 MNHEY and CDR2 SMNVEV (reference sequence). The CDR3 extends over 15 amino acids. Deletions cut 5 bases from V and 3 bases from J, with 14 bases between. The CDR3 reads CASSRSVDYNQPQHF. For the CDR3, the DNA is TGTGCCAGCAGTCGATCGGTAGATTACAATCAGCCCCAGCATTTT.

This clone was seen a few times. The chain carries TRBV28 and TRBJ1-3; no definite D call. This CDR3 is built from 12 residues. Trimming removed 5 bases at V and 9 bases at J, with 11 bases between. Germline V CDR1 and CDR2: MDHEN, SYDVKM. In DNA, the CDR3 is TGTGCCAGCAGTAACGAGCGGGGCACCATATATTTT. This sequence encodes CASSNERGTIYF.